Presented here are 6 T cell receptor beta chains from one specimen sequenced in a study of shared clonotypes between healthy human individuals. The protocol was immunoSEQ multiplex PCR, while the TCRdb copy is restricted to in-frame clones and leaves out a portion. The data hold hundreds of thousands of clones, with roughly 73% observed a single time. Source material: memory CD4+ T cells sorted from blood. Subset: CD45RA-negative fraction. Every receptor here comes from a young woman in good health.

This chain joins TRBV7-8 and TRBJ2-3, with 10 bases lining up with TRBD1. J gave up 0 bases and V 0 bases, and 0 bases lay outside the gene matches. The CDR3 extends over 16 amino acids. Germline V gene lookup returns CDR1 SGHVS and CDR2 FQNEAQ. The CDR3 region is CASSLAGQGSTDTQYF. CDR3 DNA sequence: TGTGCCAGCAGCTTAGCGGGACAGGGGAGCACAGATACGCAGTATTTT. Full variable domain (missing parts from reference TRBV7-8 and TRBJ2-3): GAGVSQSPRYKVAKRGQDVALRCDPISGHVSLFWYQQALGQGPEFLTYFQNEAQLDKSGLPSDRFFAERPEGSVSTLKIQRTQQEDSAVYLCASSLAGQGSTDTQYFGPGTRLTVL.

The chain uses TRBV2 and TRBJ2-7, with 14 bases identical to TRBD2. The CDR3 is 15 residues long. Looked up from germline, CDR1 is SNHLY and CDR2 is FYNNEI. V was pared by 6 bases and J by 7 bases, with 8 bases of the junction left unmatched. The CDR3 is CASSVGLAGVYEQYF. CDR3 in DNA: TGTGCCAGCAGCGTGGGACTAGCGGGAGTGTATGAGCAGTACTTC.

This clone was counted a few times. The chain joins TRBV5-1 to TRBJ1-4, with a possible D match to TRBD1 (5 bases). Trimming cost V 7 bases and J 11 bases, with 24 bases left between them. Per germline, CDR1 SGHRS and CDR2 YFSETQ. The CDR3 covers 15 residues. The CDR3 region is CASPLSNNSGAKLFF. The DNA of the CDR3 is TGCGCCAGCCCCCTCTCGAACAACTCCGGGGCCAAACTGTTTTTT.

The genes are TRBV11-3 and TRBJ2-3, with TRBD2 matching 8 bases. Per germline, CDR1 SGHNT and CDR2 YENEEA. The CDR3 is 16 residues long. The V gene end was trimmed by 4 bases and the J gene end by 2 bases; junction bases not matched to a gene: 8. CDR3 in DNA: TGTGCCAGCAGCTCAGGACTAGCTGCCCTCACAGATACGCAGTATTTT. Translated, it gives CASSSGLAALTDTQYF.

The chain links TRBV11-2 to TRBJ2-5; a possible D gene is TRBD1 (5 bases). This CDR3 is built from 14 residues. With 1 base removed from V and 2 bases from J, the gap between germline ends came to 8 bases. Germline loops: CDR1 SGHAT, CDR2 FQNNGV. CDR3 nucleotides: TGTGCCAGCAGCTTAGTGCAGGGACAAGAGACCCAGTACTTC. It specifies CASSLVQGQETQYF. Complete variable domain (other parts from reference TRBV11-2 and TRBJ2-5): EAGVAQSPRYKIIEKRQSVAFWCNPISGHATLYWYQQILGQGPKLLIQFQNNGVVDDSQLPKDRFSAERLKGVDSTLKIQPAKLEDSAVYLCASSLVQGQETQYFGPGTRLLVL.

The chain links TRBV5-3 to TRBJ2-1, with TRBD2 identical over 13 bases. TRBV5-3 is sorted into the ORF group, with uncertain function. The CDR3 sequence is 19 residues long. Trimming took 4 bases from V and 0 from J; bases not matched to a gene: 10. The CDR3 nucleotides are TGTGCCAGAAGCGGGCCGGGACTAGCGGGACCCCCCTCCTACAATGAGCAGTTCTTC. It encodes CARSGPGLAGPPSYNEQFF.